The TCR beta chain described here comes from a study of OX40 agonist ivuxolimab in advanced cancers. The overall study: Eligibility admitted prior anti-PD-1, anti-PD-L1 or anti-CTLA-4 therapy; about 40% had some. Findings and caveats of the study: CD8+ T cells averaged more expanded clones than CD4+. Still undetermined is the antigen specificity of the expanded peripheral T cells.

Using immunoSEQ multiplex PCR, the repertoire was profiled, and TCRdb retains in-frame clones only, with some absent. The sample shows some 70,000 clones, approximately 86% of them seen only once. CDR3 length: 14 amino acids. The germline V and J ends were trimmed by 2 bases and 3 bases, with 11 bases remaining between them. CDR1 is MNHEY, CDR2 SVGAGI, per germline. Blood sampling was done at baseline, cycle 4 day 1, and cycle 7 day 1. With regard to this clone: The antigen remains undetermined.

This chain joins TRBV6-5 and TRBJ2-7; the D call may be TRBD1 or TRBD2 (6 bases each). The material was CD4+ or CD8+ T cells sorted from blood, obtained in a trial of the OX40 agonist ivuxolimab. This receptor was obtained from an adult with an advanced solid tumor such as melanoma, head and neck, liver or kidney cancer. In nucleotides, the CDR3 is TGTGCCAGCAGTTACGCGGGACACGACTACGAGCAGTACTTC. The encoded protein is CASSYAGHDYEQYF.